The T cell receptor beta chain under discussion was sequenced for a study of shared clonotypes between healthy human individuals. Study-level background: Aged 18 to 49, the donors were a couple of women and a few men. Study outcomes and limitations: Shared clonotypes across all four donors exceeded non-shared ones in generation probability.

A note on this clone: Its antigen is unknown.

Method: immunoSEQ multiplex PCR; TCRdb's copy keeps in-frame clones and lacks some. The sample carries about 520,000 clones, 90% to 97% recorded once. Germline assignment: CDR1 MNHEY and CDR2 SVGAGI. This CDR3 spans 15 amino acids. The trim removed 0 bases at V and 3 bases at J, leaving 0 bases unmatched. The TCR sequence derives from a woman aged 25-40 years in good health. The J gene is TRBJ1-4, the V gene TRBV6-5; TRBD1 matches at 8 bases. The sample taken for sequencing was naive CD4+ T cells sorted from blood. The subset was: CD45RA+ positively selected. The CDR3 DNA is TGTGCCAGCAGTTACTCGACAGGGGCTAATGAAAAACTGTTTTTT. This codes for CASSYSTGANEKLFF.